This TCR beta chain is from a study of T cell responses to AZD1222 COVID-19 vaccine. This CDR3 region has 11 residues. Trimming cost V 10 bases and J 5 bases, with 11 bases left between them. Findings and limits, study-wide: Vaccine-related CD4 TCRs covered spike, predominating at 160-218 and 743-854. Donors, mostly white British, included more females; clonal diversity was possibly underestimated.

The data were produced by immunoSEQ multiplex PCR, yet TCRdb's version contains in-frame clones alone and is incomplete. The sample includes 65,000 to 80,000 clones, under 95% of them seen just once. As regards this clone: Its antigen is currently unknown.

This receptor was obtained from an adult in good health. The source material was peripheral blood, sampled on day 0 of MenACWY control vaccination. This rearrangement joins TRBV12-3 or TRBV12-4 to TRBJ1-1; the D is unclear. CDR3 sequence (DNA): TGTGCCACCCGATCAGAGACTGAAGCTTTCTTT. It translates to CATRSETEAFF.